A selection of T cell receptor beta chains follows, all from one sample in a study of cytomegalovirus exposure and HLA in healthy donors. Repertoires were generated with immunoSEQ multiplex PCR, while TCRdb's copy carries only in-frame clones and drops some. The repertoire holds 100,000 to 120,000 clones, with 75% to 90% as singletons. The sample taken for sequencing was PBMCs. Receptors originate from a man aged 30 to 39 in good health and CMV-seropositive. CDR3s include the opening cysteine and the closing phenylalanine or tryptophan. A D gene is named only where the DNA matches it firmly. Clone size is shown for a subset of rows, as once, few, many or a class of expanded clone.

CDR3aa	CDR3nt	v_gene	j_gene	d_gene	abundance
CASSLGADTQYF	TGTGCCAGTAGTCTAGGAGCAGATACGCAGTATTTT	TRBV19	TRBJ2-3	-	-
CAWSPPRGRVDYGYTF	TGTGCCTGGAGTCCTCCCCGGGGGAGGGTCGACTATGGCTACACCTTC	TRBV30	TRBJ1-2	-	-
CASSEFGLAGGQETQYF	TGTGCCAGCAGTGAATTCGGACTAGCGGGGGGCCAAGAGACCCAGTACTTC	TRBV6-1	TRBJ2-5	TRBD2	-
CASSGSGVYNEQFF	TGTGCCAGCAGCGGGAGCGGGGTCTACAATGAGCAGTTCTTC	TRBV7-9	TRBJ2-1	TRBD2	-
CASRGQGTSNQPQHF	TGTGCCAGTAGGGGACAGGGGACAAGCAATCAGCCCCAGCATTTT	TRBV19	TRBJ1-5	TRBD1	-
CASQRTGPYGYTF	TGTGCCAGCCAACGGACTGGGCCCTATGGCTACACCTTC	TRBV7-2	TRBJ1-2	-	-
CASSFRQGADEQYF	TGTGCCAGCAGCTTTCGACAGGGGGCAGACGAGCAGTACTTC	TRBV7-9	TRBJ2-7	TRBD1	-
CASSEQQGKIYGYTF	TGTGCCAGCAGTGAGCAACAGGGCAAAATCTATGGCTACACCTTC	TRBV2	TRBJ1-2	-	-
CASSPGPRDYEQYF	TGCGCCAGCAGCCCGGGCCCCCGGGATTACGAGCAGTACTTC	TRBV5-1	TRBJ2-7	-	-
CAWSDTGSSGNTIYF	TGTGCCTGGAGCGATACAGGGAGCTCTGGAAACACCATATATTTT	TRBV30	TRBJ1-3	-	-
CASSGQLRTEAFF	TGTGCCAGCAGTGGACAGCTGAGAACTGAAGCTTTCTTT	TRBV25-1	TRBJ1-1	-	-
CASSLGGEDYGYTF	TGTGCCAGCAGCTTAGGTGGCGAGGACTATGGCTACACCTTC	TRBV7-9	TRBJ1-2	-	few
CASSQGSTDTQYF	TGCGCCAGCAGTCAGGGAAGCACAGATACGCAGTATTTT	TRBV5-1	TRBJ2-3	-	few
CASQLLGGLTDTQYF	TGTGCCAGCCAGCTCTTGGGGGGGCTAACAGATACGCAGTATTTT	TRBV11-2	TRBJ2-3	-	-
CASSPRTGSTDTQYF	TGTGCCAGCAGCCCTAGGACAGGGAGTACAGATACGCAGTATTTT	TRBV7-9	TRBJ2-3	TRBD1	-
CASRGRENTGELFF	TGTGCCAGCAGGGGGCGGGAGAACACCGGGGAGCTGTTTTTT	TRBV2	TRBJ2-2	-	-
CASSFFQGAGYTF	TGTGCCAGCAGCTTTTTCCAGGGGGCTGGCTACACCTTC	TRBV7-2	TRBJ1-2	TRBD1	-
CATSGGTFGYEQYF	TGTGCCACCAGCGGGGGGACCTTCGGCTACGAGCAGTACTTC	TRBV15	TRBJ2-7	-	-
CASSHETGGTEAFF	TGTGCCAGCAGCCATGAGACAGGGGGCACTGAAGCTTTCTTT	TRBV2	TRBJ1-1	TRBD1	few
CAWGGLAANDTQYF	TGTGCCTGGGGGGGACTAGCGGCTAATGATACGCAGTATTTT	TRBV30	TRBJ2-3	TRBD2	-
CASSLGGNTEAFF	TGTGCCAGCAGCTTGGGAGGGAACACTGAAGCTTTCTTT	TRBV5-4	TRBJ1-1	-	-
CASSQDRAEKLFF	TGTGCCAGCAGCCAAGACAGGGCCGAAAAACTGTTTTTT	TRBV6-1	TRBJ1-4	TRBD1	-
CASSQGWAVNTEAFF	TGCGCCAGCAGCCAAGGGTGGGCCGTGAACACTGAAGCTTTCTTT	TRBV4-1	TRBJ1-1	-	-
CASGGEGQVSYEQYF	TGTGCCAGCGGGGGAGAAGGACAGGTCTCCTACGAGCAGTACTTC	TRBV6-1	TRBJ2-7	TRBD1	-
CASSYGSSGGVNEQFF	TGTGCCAGCAGTTACGGATCTAGCGGGGGGGTGAATGAGCAGTTCTTC	TRBV5-6	TRBJ2-1	TRBD2	-
CASSRGTGSGTDTQYF	TGTGCCAGCAGTAGGGGGACGGGATCCGGCACAGATACGCAGTATTTT	TRBV2	TRBJ2-3	-	few
CASSIGGSQPQHF	TGTGCCAGTAGTATCGGAGGGAGTCAGCCCCAGCATTTT	TRBV19	TRBJ1-5	-	-
CASSALGDTGELFF	TGTGCCAGCAGCGCCCTGGGCGACACCGGGGAGCTGTTTTTT	TRBV6-4	TRBJ2-2	-	-
CASSLPVEATTGELFF	TGTGCCAGCAGCCTGCCGGTTGAAGCTACCACCGGGGAGCTGTTTTTT	TRBV5-8	TRBJ2-2	-	-
CASSEARNSPLHF	TGTGCCAGCAGTGAAGCCAGGAATTCACCCCTCCACTTT	TRBV6-1	TRBJ1-6	-	-
CASSGRLAGVDNEQFF	TGCGCCAGCAGTGGGCGACTAGCGGGGGTCGACAATGAGCAGTTCTTC	TRBV10-1	TRBJ2-1	TRBD2	-
CASSGYDRVGGYTF	TGTGCCAGCAGTGGCTACGACAGGGTCGGTGGCTACACCTTC	TRBV6-5	TRBJ1-2	TRBD1	-
CASSLDLTRNEQFF	TGTGCCAGCAGCTTAGATCTAACTCGCAATGAGCAGTTCTTC	TRBV7-2	TRBJ2-1	-	-
CASSWGVNEQFF	TGTGCCAGCAGCTGGGGAGTCAATGAGCAGTTCTTC	TRBV5-6	TRBJ2-1	-	-
CAISEIVQGSPYEQYF	TGTGCCATCAGTGAAATAGTACAGGGAAGCCCCTACGAGCAGTACTTC	TRBV10-3	TRBJ2-7	-	-
CSVVGRDSYEQYF	TGCAGCGTTGTCGGCAGGGACTCCTACGAGCAGTACTTC	TRBV29-1	TRBJ2-7	-	once
CASSLDGNYGYTF	TGTGCCAGCAGCTTAGACGGGAACTATGGCTACACCTTC	TRBV7-9	TRBJ1-2	-	-
CASSLVNRGGTEAFF	TGTGCCAGCAGCTTAGTGAACAGGGGTGGCACTGAAGCTTTCTTT	TRBV7-9	TRBJ1-1	TRBD1	-
CASSYGTGGNSPLHF	TGTGCCAGCAGCTACGGCACAGGGGGGAATTCACCCCTCCACTTT	TRBV5-6	TRBJ1-6	TRBD1	-
CARPGGTRPCNEQFF	TGTGCCAGACCAGGCGGGACTAGACCGTGCAATGAGCAGTTCTTC	TRBV6-6	TRBJ2-1	TRBD2	-
CASSLGGGGVTDTQYF	TGTGCCAGCAGCTTAGGTGGGGGGGGTGTCACAGATACGCAGTATTTT	TRBV7-2	TRBJ2-3	TRBD2	-
CASSPRAGQGMWQYF	TGTGCCAGCAGCCCTCGGGCGGGACAGGGTATGTGGCAGTACTTC	TRBV5-6	TRBJ2-7	TRBD1	-
CAWSVQGGGRYNEQFF	TGTGCCTGGAGTGTACAAGGCGGGGGGAGGTACAATGAGCAGTTCTTC	TRBV30	TRBJ2-1	TRBD2	-
CASSRAYEQYF	TGTGCCAGCAGCCGAGCCTACGAGCAGTACTTC	TRBV11-2	TRBJ2-7	-	-
CASSLGPLGQGRETQYF	TGTGCCAGCAGCTTGGGCCCCCTCGGACAGGGGAGAGAGACCCAGTACTTC	TRBV5-4	TRBJ2-5	TRBD1	-
CASSQDGRTGAHQPQHF	TGCGCCAGCAGCCAAGATGGGAGGACAGGGGCACATCAGCCCCAGCATTTT	TRBV4-1	TRBJ1-5	TRBD1	-
CASSLGWTGLYF	TGTGCCAGCAGCTTAGGTTGGACAGGTCTGTACTTC	TRBV7-2	TRBJ2-7	TRBD1	-